This section outlines one T cell receptor beta chain sequence together with its context. Its antigen remains unknown. This entry comes from a study of T cell responses to AZD1222 COVID-19 vaccine. Profiling relied on immunoSEQ multiplex PCR, and the TCRdb table lists in-frame clones only, not all of them. This table holds about 150,000 clones, 80% to 95% found once. V was pared by 6 bases and J by 5 bases, with 11 bases between. Germline V gene sequence: CDR1 MDHEN, CDR2 SYDVKM. There are 12 residues in the CDR3. Study findings and constraints: Targeting of unmutated variant regions was reportedly seen in nearly half of spike-specific TCRs. Among the donors, most were white British and more were female, and clonal diversity was possibly underestimated.

The sequence derives from an adult who received the AZD1222 COVID-19 vaccine. This chain uses TRBV28 with TRBJ2-7; TRBD1 might be the D (5 bases). The sequences come from peripheral blood, collected 28 days after the second AZD1222 dose. The CDR3 DNA reads as TGTGCCAGCAGACTAAGACAGAACGAGCAGTACTTC. Amino acids: CASRLRQNEQYF.